This T cell receptor (beta chain) was recorded in a study of shared clonotypes between healthy human individuals. Study-wide results and limits: Blood was the only sampled material, and tissue repertoires likely differ.

As to this clone: Its antigen is currently unknown.

Per sorted-subset replicate PCR, input was roughly 200 ng DNA, representing 30,000 or so T cell genomes. In the original analysis: As immunoSEQ supplied junction-only sequences (without quality scores), filtering differed. Profiling relied on immunoSEQ multiplex PCR, and the TCRdb table lists in-frame clones only, not all of them. V, J and clone size derive from that table, while D and trimming were established from the DNA sequence. The table records over a million clones, approximately 80% of them present only once. The J segment lost 7 bases and the V segment lost 4 bases, leaving 18 bases of the junction unmatched. CDR1 MGHRA and CDR2 YSYEKL come from the germline V gene. The CDR3 contains 18 residues.

This clonotype was sampled from a man aged 18 to 29 in good health. Some clones in this sample may be carry-over from other donors' samples. The sequencing input was memory CD4+ T cells from PBMCs. Subset indicated: CD45RA-negative fraction. The chain uses TRBV4-1 and TRBJ1-2; the match to TRBD1 covers 10 bases. The CDR3 reads CASSLFEGTGARISGYTF. The CDR3, as DNA: TGCGCCAGCAGCCTTTTTGAGGGGACAGGGGCGCGCATATCTGGCTACACCTTC.